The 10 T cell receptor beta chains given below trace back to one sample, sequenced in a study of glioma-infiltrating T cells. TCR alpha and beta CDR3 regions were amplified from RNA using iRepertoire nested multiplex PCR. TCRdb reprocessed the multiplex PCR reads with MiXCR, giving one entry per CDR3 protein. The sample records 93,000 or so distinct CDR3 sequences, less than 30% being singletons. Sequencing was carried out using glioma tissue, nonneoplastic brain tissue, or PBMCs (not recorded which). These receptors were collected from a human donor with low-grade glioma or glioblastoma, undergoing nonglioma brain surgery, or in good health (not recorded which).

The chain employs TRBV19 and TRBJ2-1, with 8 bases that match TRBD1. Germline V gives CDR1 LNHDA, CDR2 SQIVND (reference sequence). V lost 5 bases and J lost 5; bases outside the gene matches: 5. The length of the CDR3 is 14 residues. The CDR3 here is CASSPDRGDNEQFF. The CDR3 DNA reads TGTGCCAGTAGTCCAGACAGGGGAGACAATGAGCAGTTCTTC.

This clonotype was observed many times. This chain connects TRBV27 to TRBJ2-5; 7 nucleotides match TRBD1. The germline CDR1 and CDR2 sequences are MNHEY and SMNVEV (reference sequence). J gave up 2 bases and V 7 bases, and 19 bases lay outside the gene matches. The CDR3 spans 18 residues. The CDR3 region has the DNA TGTGCCAGCAAACATCTCAACAACCCGGGACAGAGGCAAGAGACCCAGTACTTC. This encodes CASKHLNNPGQRQETQYF.

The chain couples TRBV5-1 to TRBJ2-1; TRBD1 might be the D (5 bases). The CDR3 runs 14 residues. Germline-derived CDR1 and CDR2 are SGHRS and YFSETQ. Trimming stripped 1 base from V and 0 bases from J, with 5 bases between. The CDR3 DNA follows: TGCGCCAGCAGCTTGACAGGCTCCTACAATGAGCAGTTCTTC. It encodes CASSLTGSYNEQFF. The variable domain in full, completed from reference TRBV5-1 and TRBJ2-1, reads KAGVTQTPRYLIKTRGQQVTLSCSPISGHRSVSWYQQTPGQGLQFLFEYFSETQRNKGNFPGRFSGRQFSNSRSEMNVSTLELGDSALYLCASSLTGSYNEQFFGPGTRLTVL.

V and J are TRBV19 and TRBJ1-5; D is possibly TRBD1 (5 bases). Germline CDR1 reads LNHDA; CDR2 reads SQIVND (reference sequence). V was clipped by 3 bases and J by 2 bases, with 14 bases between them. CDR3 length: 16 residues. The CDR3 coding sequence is TGTGCCAGTAGTATCGCAGGGTCTTTGGGCAATCAGCCCCAGCATTTT. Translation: CASSIAGSLGNQPQHF. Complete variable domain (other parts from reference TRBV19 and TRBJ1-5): DGGITQSPKYLFRKEGQNVTLSCEQNLNHDAMYWYRQDPGQGLRLIYYSQIVNDFQKGDIAEGYSVSREKKESFPLTVTSAQKNPTAFYLCASSIAGSLGNQPQHFGDGTRLSIL.

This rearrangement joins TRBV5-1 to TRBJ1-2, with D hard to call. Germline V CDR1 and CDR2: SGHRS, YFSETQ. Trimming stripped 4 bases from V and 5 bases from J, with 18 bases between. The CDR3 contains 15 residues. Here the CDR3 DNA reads TGCGCCAGCAGCAGTGTCCGGGAGCCCCTTTATGGCTACACCTTC. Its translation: CASSSVREPLYGYTF.

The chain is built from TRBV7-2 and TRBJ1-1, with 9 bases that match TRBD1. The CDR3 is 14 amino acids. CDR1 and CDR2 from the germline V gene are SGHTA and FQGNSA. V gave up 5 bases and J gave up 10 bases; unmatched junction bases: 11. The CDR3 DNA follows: TGTGCCAGCAGCAAAAGGGACAGGGTGGGAGGAGCTTTCTTT. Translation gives CASSKRDRVGGAFF.

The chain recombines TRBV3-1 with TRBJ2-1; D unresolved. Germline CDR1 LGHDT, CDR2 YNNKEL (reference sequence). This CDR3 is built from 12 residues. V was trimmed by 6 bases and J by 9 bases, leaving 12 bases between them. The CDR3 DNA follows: TGTGCCAGCAGGAAATCAACGGGTGAGCAGTTCTTC. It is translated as CASRKSTGEQFF.

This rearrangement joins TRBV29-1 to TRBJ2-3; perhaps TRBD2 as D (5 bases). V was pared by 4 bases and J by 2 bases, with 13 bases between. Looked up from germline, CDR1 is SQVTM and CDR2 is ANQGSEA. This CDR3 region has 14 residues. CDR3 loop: CSVGRGEYTDTQYF. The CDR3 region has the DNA TGCAGCGTTGGACGTGGGGAGTACACAGATACGCAGTATTTT.

The DNA of the CDR3 is TGTGCCAGCAGCGTAGAGGGTCAGGGATTCGATACGCAGTATTTT. As protein: CASSVEGQGFDTQYF. The V call is TRBV9, the J call TRBJ2-3; possibly TRBD1 for D (5 bases). The CDR3 has 15 residues. Germline V gives CDR1 SGDLS, CDR2 YYNGEE. The V gene lost 0 bases and the J gene lost 6 bases, with 14 bases spanning the gap.

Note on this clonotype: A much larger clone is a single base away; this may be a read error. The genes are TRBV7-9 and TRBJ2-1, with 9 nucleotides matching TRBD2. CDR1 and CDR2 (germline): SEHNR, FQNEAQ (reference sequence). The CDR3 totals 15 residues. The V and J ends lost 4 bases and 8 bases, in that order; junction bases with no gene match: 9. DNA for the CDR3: TGTGCCAGCAGCTCAATAGCGGGAGCTAACGATGAGCAGTTCTTC. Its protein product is CASSSIAGANDEQFF.